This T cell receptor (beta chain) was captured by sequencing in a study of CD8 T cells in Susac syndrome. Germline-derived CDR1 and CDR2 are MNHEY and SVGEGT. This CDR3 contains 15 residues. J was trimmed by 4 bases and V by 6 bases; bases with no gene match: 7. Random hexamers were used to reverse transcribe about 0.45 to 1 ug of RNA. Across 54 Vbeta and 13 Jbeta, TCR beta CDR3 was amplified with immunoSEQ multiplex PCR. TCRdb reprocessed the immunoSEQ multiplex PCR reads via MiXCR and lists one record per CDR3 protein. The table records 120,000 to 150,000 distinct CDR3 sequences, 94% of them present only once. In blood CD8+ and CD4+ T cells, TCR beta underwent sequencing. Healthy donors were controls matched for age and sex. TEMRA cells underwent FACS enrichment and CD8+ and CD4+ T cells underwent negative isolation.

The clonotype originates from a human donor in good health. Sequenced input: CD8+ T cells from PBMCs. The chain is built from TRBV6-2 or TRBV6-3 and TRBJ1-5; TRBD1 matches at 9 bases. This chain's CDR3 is CASRKPGQGNQPQHF. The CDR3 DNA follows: TGTGCCAGCAGAAAGCCGGGACAGGGAAATCAGCCCCAGCATTTT.